Shown below are 3 T cell receptor beta chains from a single sample sequenced in a study of blood T cell repertoires in COVID-19. TCRdb keeps only in-frame clones here, not all; method: immunoSEQ multiplex PCR. The table shows around 25,000 clones, with about nine tenths occurring only once. The sample comprised peripheral blood. These receptors all come from a human donor with active COVID-19. The donor label of this sample is uncertain.

V and J are TRBV14 and TRBJ1-1; perhaps TRBD1 as D (6 bases). Trimming shortened V by 4 bases and J by 3 bases, and 12 bases separated the two germline ends. Germline CDR1 SGHDN, CDR2 FVKESK. There are 14 residues in the CDR3. This chain's CDR3 is CASSLQGGYTEAFF. The CDR3 coding sequence is TGTGCCAGCAGCCTACAGGGTGGGTACACTGAAGCTTTCTTT.

The gene calls are TRBV28 and TRBJ2-7; 14 bases align to TRBD2. Germline V CDR1 and CDR2: MDHEN, SYDVKM. Unmatched junction bases numbered 5, after V lost 5 bases and J lost 2 bases. The CDR3 length is 16 residues. The CDR3 loop reads CASSPPGLAGAYEQYF. CDR3 nucleotide sequence: TGTGCCAGCAGTCCACCGGGACTAGCGGGAGCCTACGAGCAGTACTTC.

The gene calls are TRBV11-2 and TRBJ2-5; 12 nucleotides line up with TRBD2. Trimming took 1 base from V and 5 from J; bases not matched to a gene: 11. The CDR3 has 18 residues. Per the germline V gene, CDR1 is SGHAT and CDR2 is FQNNGV. The CDR3 loop reads CASSLGVQTSGGGETQYF. The CDR3 DNA sequence: TGTGCCAGCAGCTTAGGGGTCCAGACTAGCGGGGGAGGGGAGACCCAGTACTTC.